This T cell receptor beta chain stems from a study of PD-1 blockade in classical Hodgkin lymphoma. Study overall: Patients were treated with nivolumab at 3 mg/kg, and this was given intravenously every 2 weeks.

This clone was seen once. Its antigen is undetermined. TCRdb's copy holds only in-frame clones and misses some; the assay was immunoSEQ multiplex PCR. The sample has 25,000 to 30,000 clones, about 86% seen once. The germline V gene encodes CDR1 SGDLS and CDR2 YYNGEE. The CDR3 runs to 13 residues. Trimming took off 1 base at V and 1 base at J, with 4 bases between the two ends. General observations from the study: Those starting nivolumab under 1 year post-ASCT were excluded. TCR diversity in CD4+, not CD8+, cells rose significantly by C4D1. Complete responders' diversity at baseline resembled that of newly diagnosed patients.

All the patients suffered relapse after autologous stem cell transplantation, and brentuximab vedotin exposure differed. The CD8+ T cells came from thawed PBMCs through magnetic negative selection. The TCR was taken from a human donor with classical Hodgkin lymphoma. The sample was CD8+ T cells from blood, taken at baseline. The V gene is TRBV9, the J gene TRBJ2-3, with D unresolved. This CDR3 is CASSVTRTDTQYF. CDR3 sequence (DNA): TGTGCCAGCAGCGTAACTCGCACAGATACGCAGTATTTT.